Below are 21 T cell receptor beta chains sequenced from a single sample in a study of T cell responses to AZD1222 COVID-19 vaccine. This table comes from immunoSEQ multiplex PCR, and its TCRdb copy is limited to in-frame clones, with some not included. The top ten clones hold approximately 1.1% of a sample with approximately 170,000 clones, around 90% of them seen once. Material: peripheral blood, obtained 28 days after the second AZD1222 dose. All receptors come from an adult who received the AZD1222 COVID-19 vaccine.

This rearrangement joins TRBV3-1 (or the pseudogene TRBV3-2) to TRBJ2-7; unclear D gene. CDR3 length: 15 amino acids. The germline CDR1 and CDR2 sequences are LGHDT and YNNKEL (reference sequence). V shed 1 base and J shed 3 bases, with 13 bases lying between them. This CDR3 reads CASSQVSETHYEQYF. The CDR3, as DNA: TGTGCCAGCAGCCAAGTTTCGGAGACACACTACGAGCAGTACTTC.

A remark on this clone: The junction departs from the called germline gene at one end, perhaps through a read error. This rearrangement joins TRBV7-6 to TRBJ2-7; either TRBD1 or TRBD2 may supply D (5 bases each). The CDR3 extends over 15 amino acids. Germline CDR1 SGHVS, CDR2 FNYEAQ. The CDR3 sequence is CASSLGRYGEGEQYF. The CDR3 nucleotides read TGTGCCAGCAGTTTAGGGCGGTACGGAGAGGGGGAGCAGTACTTC. The variable domain in full, completed from reference TRBV7-6 and TRBJ2-7, reads GAGVSQSPRYKVTKRGQDVALRCDPISGHVSLYWYRQALGQGPEFLTYFNYEAQQDKSGLPNDRFSAERPEGSISTLTIQRTEQRDSAMYRCASSLGRYGEGEQYFGPGTRLTVT.

This clone was detected once. The V call is TRBV3-1 (or the pseudogene TRBV3-2), the J call TRBJ2-1; 13 bases align to TRBD2. Germline CDR1 LGHDT, CDR2 YNNKEL (reference sequence). Trimming removed 4 bases from V and 4 bases from J; junction bases left unmatched: 7. This CDR3 has 17 amino acids. CDR3 DNA sequence: TGTGCCAGCAGCCCCGGGACTAGCGGGGTTATTTACAATGAGCAGTTCTTC. It specifies CASSPGTSGVIYNEQFF.

This chain uses TRBV2 with TRBJ1-3; D possibly corresponds to TRBD1 (6 bases). Trimming cost V 3 bases and J 7 bases, with 7 bases left between them. CDR3 length: 12 residues. Germline V CDR1 and CDR2: SNHLY, FYNNEI. The CDR3 coding sequence is TGTGCCAGCAGTGAGCAGGGGAACACCATATATTTT. Translated, it gives CASSEQGNTIYF.

The rearrangement uses TRBV2 and TRBJ1-1; 10 bases match TRBD1. Germline CDR1 reads SNHLY; CDR2 reads FYNNEI. The CDR3 has 16 residues. V shed 3 bases, J shed 4 bases, and the junction held 8 bases outside the gene matches. The CDR3 bases are TGTGCCAGCAGTGATTTGACAGGGGGCTATAGCACTGAAGCTTTCTTT. Amino acids: CASSDLTGGYSTEAFF.

V is TRBV18 and J is TRBJ2-3, with TRBD2 matching 10 bases. The CDR3 has 14 amino acids. Trimming cost V 3 bases and J 3 bases; bases outside gene matches: 0. The V gene's germline CDR1 is KGHSH and CDR2 LQKENI. CDR3 sequence (DNA): TGTGCCAGCTCACCGGGACTAGCGACAGATACGCAGTATTTT. This encodes CASSPGLATDTQYF.

This sequence joins TRBV10-3 and TRBJ1-2; TRBD1 aligns across 7 bases. The germline V gene encodes CDR1 ENHRY and CDR2 SYGVKD. CDR3 length equals 13 residues. Trimming at V came to 6 bases and at J to 4 bases, leaving 5 bases not matched to a gene. The CDR3 sequence: CAISGTVTYGYTF. The CDR3 nucleotides read TGTGCCATCAGCGGGACAGTAACCTATGGCTACACCTTC.

This rearrangement joins TRBV13 to TRBJ2-5, with D possibly TRBD2 on 6 matching bases. Germline V gives CDR1 PRHDT, CDR2 FYEKMQ (reference sequence). This CDR3 comprises 14 residues. Trimming stripped 5 bases from V and 1 base from J, with 11 bases between. The CDR3 region has the DNA TGTGCCAGCAGCCGGGTGGGAGGCCAAGAGACCCAGTACTTC. Amino acids: CASSRVGGQETQYF.

This clone occurred once. The rearrangement uses TRBV18 and TRBJ1-5; 7 bases fit TRBD1. The CDR3 loop spans 13 amino acids. From germline, CDR1 is KGHSH and CDR2 LQKENI. Trimming removed 2 bases from V and 7 bases from J; junction bases left unmatched: 2. The CDR3 protein is CASSPDRAQPQHF. CDR3 DNA: TGTGCCAGCTCACCAGACAGGGCACAGCCCCAGCATTTT.

The chain couples TRBV29-1 to TRBJ2-1; TRBD2 agrees at 11 bases. The CDR3 has 15 amino acids. Trimming cost V 7 bases and J 2 bases; bases outside gene matches: 7. Germline V gene sequence: CDR1 SQVTM, CDR2 ANQGSEA. The CDR3 DNA is TGCAGCGCCCCCCTAGCGGGGGGAACCTACAATGAGCAGTTCTTC. Translated, it gives CSAPLAGGTYNEQFF.

This chain joins TRBV6-5 and TRBJ1-2; TRBD1 agrees at 7 bases. CDR3 length: 13 residues. The junction had 11 bases not matched to a gene; V was cut back by 8 bases and J by 8 bases. Germline V gene lookup returns CDR1 MNHEY and CDR2 SVGAGI. CDR3 loop: CASLPGGSRGYTF. The CDR3 DNA is TGTGCCAGCCTACCAGGGGGATCGAGAGGCTACACCTTC.

The chain couples TRBV10-3 to TRBJ2-5; 7 bases line up with TRBD2. The CDR3 runs to 16 residues. In germline, CDR1 is ENHRY, CDR2 SYGVKD. J was trimmed by 0 bases and V by 2 bases; bases with no gene match: 6. The CDR3 loop reads CAISEGSGAYQETQYF. In DNA, the CDR3 is TGTGCCATCAGTGAGGGCAGCGGGGCGTACCAAGAGACCCAGTACTTC.

The gene calls are TRBV11-2 and TRBJ2-5; perhaps TRBD2 as D (5 bases). V was trimmed by 0 bases and J by 0 bases, leaving 20 bases between them. This CDR3 contains 19 residues. Looked up from germline, CDR1 is SGHAT and CDR2 is FQNNGV. CDR3 sequence: CASSLDPNSPSGHQETQYF. Written as DNA, the CDR3 is TGTGCCAGCAGCTTAGATCCCAATAGCCCCAGCGGACACCAAGAGACCCAGTACTTC.

This chain connects TRBV9 to TRBJ2-1, with TRBD2 identical over 8 bases. From germline, CDR1 is SGDLS and CDR2 YYNGEE. Losses at the gene ends were 0 bases for V and 7 bases for J; bases not matched to a gene: 6. CDR3 size: 15 residues. This CDR3 reads CASSVGGGPWNEQFF. The CDR3, as DNA: TGTGCCAGCAGCGTAGGCGGGGGGCCGTGGAATGAGCAGTTCTTC.

The rearrangement links TRBV6-6 to TRBJ2-2; D remains unclear. Germline V gives CDR1 MNHNY, CDR2 SVGAGI (reference sequence). The V end lost 6 bases, the J end lost 2 bases, and 7 bases lay between the germline ends. The length of the CDR3 is 13 residues. The DNA of the CDR3 is TGTGCCAGCAGGGATCTTAACACCGGGGAGCTGTTTTTT. Translation: CASRDLNTGELFF.

The chain couples TRBV7-7 to TRBJ2-3; D tentatively reads TRBD1 or TRBD2 (5 bases each). V was pared by 3 bases and J by 2 bases, with 12 bases between. The CDR3 covers 15 residues. Germline assignment: CDR1 SSHAT and CDR2 FNYEAQ (reference sequence). Here the CDR3 reads CASSLGRGLTDTQYF. DNA for the CDR3: TGTGCCAGCAGCTTGGGTCGGGGCCTCACAGATACGCAGTATTTT.

The rearrangement links TRBV6-1 to TRBJ1-6; D possibly corresponds to TRBD1 (5 bases). The CDR3 has 16 amino acids. Germline-derived CDR1 and CDR2 are MNHNS and SASEGT. Trimming took 3 bases from V and 7 from J, leaving 16 bases between them. The CDR3 DNA sequence: TGTGCCAGCAGTGATAATCTGGGGGAGTGGAATTCACCCCTCCACTTT. It translates to CASSDNLGEWNSPLHF.

The gene calls are TRBV7-9 and TRBJ1-1; 8 nucleotides line up with TRBD1. This CDR3 has 13 amino acids. The V segment lost 5 bases and the J segment 7 bases; nucleotides outside the gene matches: 6. The V gene's germline CDR1 is SEHNR and CDR2 FQNEAQ (reference sequence). CDR3 sequence (DNA): TGTGCCAGCAGCGAAACCGGGACAGGTGAAGCTTTCTTT. It specifies CASSETGTGEAFF.

This chain uses TRBV21-1 with TRBJ1-2; no check of the table's D call, TRBD1, against the DNA was made. TRBV21-1 is classified as a pseudogene. The length of the CDR3 is 12 residues. In nucleotides, the CDR3 is TGTGCCGGGGTGGACAGGGGATGTGGCTACACCTTC. Its translation is CAGVDRGCGYTF.

The J gene is TRBJ1-3, the V gene TRBV7-8; tentatively, D is TRBD1 (6 bases). The CDR3 is made up of 17 amino acids. In germline, CDR1 is SGHVS, CDR2 FQNEAQ. Trimming took off 2 bases at V and 0 bases at J, with 14 bases between the two ends. For the CDR3, the DNA is TGTGCCAGCAGCTTATGGGAGACAGGATCCTCTGGAAACACCATATATTTT. Its protein is CASSLWETGSSGNTIYF. Variable domain in full (rest from reference TRBV7-8 and TRBJ1-3): GAGVSQSPRYKVAKRGQDVALRCDPISGHVSLFWYQQALGQGPEFLTYFQNEAQLDKSGLPSDRFFAERPEGSVSTLKIQRTQQEDSAVYLCASSLWETGSSGNTIYFGEGSWLTVV.

V is TRBV9 and J is TRBJ2-1; TRBD1 agrees at 8 bases. The junction had 14 bases not matched to a gene; V was cut back by 4 bases and J by 8 bases. Germline V gene data show CDR1 as SGDLS and CDR2 as YYNGEE. The CDR3 loop spans 16 amino acids. The CDR3 protein is CASSLIGQGARDEQFF. The CDR3 region has the DNA TGTGCCAGCAGCCTCATAGGCCAGGGGGCAAGGGATGAGCAGTTCTTC.